These T cell receptor beta chains were read from a single sample in a study of blood T cell repertoires in COVID-19. Clones were sequenced by immunoSEQ multiplex PCR, and TCRdb holds only the in-frame ones, with some missing. The sample has about 200,000 clones, approximately 89% seen once. Specimen: peripheral blood. Source of these receptors: a woman in her thirties or forties with acute or convalescent COVID-19. The conserved cysteine and the conserved F or W are not part of the CDR3 here.

j_call,v_call,cdr3_aa
TRBJ2-1,TRBV5-1,ASRPANSGEENEQF
TRBJ1-3,TRBV15,ATSRGPSSGNTIY
TRBJ1-1,TRBV6-6,ASSYSGEGSNTEAF
TRBJ2-3,TRBV20-1,SASIGRAEDTQY
TRBJ1-1,TRBV19,ASRSGLGPQRTEAF
TRBJ1-1,TRBV9,ASSRNYRGLDTEAF
TRBJ1-2,TRBV30,AWSFSLDDSFYGYT
TRBJ2-1,TRBV24-1,ATSDSKAGLREQF
TRBJ2-1,TRBV7-8,ASSLGTVPSSYNEQF
TRBJ1-2,TRBV25-1,ASSESTDNYGYT
TRBJ1-1,TRBV6-6,ASSYSSRSTEAF
TRBJ2-5,TRBV7-9,ASSLGTGAVLETQY
TRBJ1-3,TRBV11-2,ASGARGLRSGNTIY
TRBJ2-3,TRBV2,ASSENQAPDTQY
TRBJ1-2,TRBV29-1,SVERGVAYGYT
TRBJ1-1,TRBV5-1,ASSASGISRTEAF
TRBJ1-1,TRBV12-5,ASGPTDNVRTEAF
TRBJ1-2,TRBV2,ASSELNPGEGYT
TRBJ1-6,TRBV11-2,ASSSTTGGSFPLH
TRBJ1-4,TRBV5-1,ASSARTGFITDEKLF
TRBJ2-3,TRBV5-1,ASSLGLAPHTDTQY
TRBJ2-1,TRBV3-1/TRBV3-2,ASSQGSGGVLSYNEQF
TRBJ1-1,TRBV19,ASSPQGASTEAF
TRBJ2-3,TRBV5-1,ASSDWGGPSTDTQY
TRBJ1-5,TRBV3-1/TRBV3-2,ASSQGDNRHQPQH
TRBJ2-5,TRBV12-5,ASWGEVETQY
TRBJ2-3,TRBV3-1/TRBV3-2,ASSKYLAGGTRPDTQY
TRBJ2-3,TRBV19,ASSIAGGPDTQY
TRBJ2-2,TRBV19,ASYRNTGELF
TRBJ2-2,TRBV5-1,ASSLDSVNTGELF
TRBJ2-3,TRBV19,ASTRGRGLADTQY
TRBJ2-5,TRBV11-2,ASSFRLGTPETQY
TRBJ2-5,TRBV7-3,ASSLTVQGFGETQY
TRBJ1-4,TRBV6-1,ASSDGTGANEKLF
TRBJ2-2,TRBV7-8,ASSPRELITGELF
TRBJ1-1,TRBV29-1,SAFVQINTEAF
TRBJ1-2,TRBV3-1/TRBV3-2,ASTQGFYYGYT
TRBJ2-2,TRBV24-1,ATSDPSRGDTGELF
TRBJ1-1,TRBV25-1,ASSQPGAGEAF
TRBJ1-1,TRBV19,ASSPWDRGVNTEAF
TRBJ1-1,TRBV27,ASSSGTGGRSF
TRBJ2-3,TRBV5-1,ASRFGTSGSTDTQY
TRBJ2-1,TRBV3-1/TRBV3-2,ASNHGLAGGFSSYNEQF
TRBJ2-2,TRBV24-1,ATSDWMTRQGMTGELF